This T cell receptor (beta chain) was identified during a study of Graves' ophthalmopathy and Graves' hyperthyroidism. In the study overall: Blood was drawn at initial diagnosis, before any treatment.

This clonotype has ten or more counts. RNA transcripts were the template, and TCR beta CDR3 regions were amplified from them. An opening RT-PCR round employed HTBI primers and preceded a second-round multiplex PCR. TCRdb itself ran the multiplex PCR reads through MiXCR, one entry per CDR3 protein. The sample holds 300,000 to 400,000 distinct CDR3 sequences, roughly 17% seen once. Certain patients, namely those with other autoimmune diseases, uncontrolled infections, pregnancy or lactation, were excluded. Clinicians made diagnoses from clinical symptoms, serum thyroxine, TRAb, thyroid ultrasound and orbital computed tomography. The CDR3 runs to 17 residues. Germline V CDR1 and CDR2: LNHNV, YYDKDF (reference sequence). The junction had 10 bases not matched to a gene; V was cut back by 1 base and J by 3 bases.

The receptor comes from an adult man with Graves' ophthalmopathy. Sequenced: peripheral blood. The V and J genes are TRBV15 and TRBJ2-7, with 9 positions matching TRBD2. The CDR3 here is CATSRVLGLAGIYEQYF. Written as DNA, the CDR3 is TGTGCCACCAGCAGAGTACTGGGTCTAGCGGGGATCTACGAGCAGTACTTC.